A single sample gave rise to the 17 T cell receptor beta chains below, sequenced in a study of T-cell reconstitution after alpha-beta-depleted transplantation in children. Unique molecular identifiers were built into the TCRbeta library. A single record per CDR3 protein comes from TCRdb applying MiXCR to the PCR reads. The table includes around 580,000 distinct CDR3 sequences, 23% detected once. Material: PBMCs, mostly from graft donor cells, obtained 360 days after TCRalphabeta/CD19-depleted stem cell transplant. The receptors were gathered from a boy less than two years old who had a stem cell transplant for acute myeloid leukemia, so the T cells may come from the graft donor.

This clonotype was detected only a few times. The V call is TRBV20-1, the J call TRBJ2-1; 7 nucleotides align to TRBD1. Germline V gene sequence: CDR1 DFQATT, CDR2 SNEGSKA (reference sequence). The V and J ends lost 7 bases and 7 bases, in that order; junction bases with no gene match: 16. The CDR3 spans 15 residues. CDR3 sequence: CSVAGGNLRMNEQFF. As DNA, the CDR3 is TGCAGTGTGGCAGGGGGTAACCTACGGATGAATGAGCAGTTCTTC.

This clonotype was seen at least ten times. V is TRBV20-1 and J is TRBJ1-5; the D gene is possibly TRBD1 (5 bases). Germline lookup yields CDR1 DFQATT and CDR2 SNEGSKA (reference sequence). CDR3 size: 14 residues. Deletions cut 3 bases from V and 0 bases from J, with 9 bases between. The CDR3 is CSASEGNSNQPQHF. The CDR3 nucleotides read TGCAGTGCTAGTGAGGGGAATAGCAATCAGCCCCAGCATTTT.

In its sample, this clonotype was seen a few times. The chain is built from TRBV7-2 and TRBJ1-5; D unresolved. The germline CDR1 and CDR2 sequences are SGHTA and FQGNSA. The CDR3 contains 16 residues. Trimming pared 1 base from V and 7 bases from J, leaving 17 bases between. CDR3 nucleotide sequence: TGTGCCAGCAGCTTAGGGGGTGCAGGAGCTAACCAGCCCCAGCATTTT. This encodes CASSLGGAGANQPQHF.

There are a few counts of this clonotype. V usage is TRBV7-2 and J usage is TRBJ2-7; D not resolved. Trimming left V 2 bases short and J 4 bases short, with 12 bases between. This CDR3 contains 14 residues. Germline V lookup: CDR1 SGHTA, CDR2 FQGNSA. The CDR3 DNA reads as TGTGCCAGCAGCTTAACCCCCGGAAGGTACGAGCAGTACTTC. It yields the protein CASSLTPGRYEQYF.

This clonotype occurred a few times. This chain uses TRBV12-3 or TRBV12-4 with TRBJ1-4; D gene unclear. This CDR3 region has 14 residues. V was trimmed by 1 base and J by 7 bases, leaving 10 bases between them. The DNA for the CDR3 is TGTGCCAGCAGTTTAGTAGGGAAGAGTGAAAAACTGTTTTTT. The encoded protein is CASSLVGKSEKLFF.

In the case of this clonotype: This may come from a read error, since a much larger clone is one base off. This sequence joins TRBV5-1 and TRBJ2-5, with D unclear. Germline lookup yields CDR1 SGHRS and CDR2 YFSETQ. This CDR3 is 14 amino acids long. In nucleotides, the CDR3 is TGCGCCAGCAGCTTGAGGGCAGCACAAGAGTCCCAGTACTTC. This gives the protein CASSLRAAQESQYF.

This clonotype has a count of ten or more. The chain carries TRBV3-1 and TRBJ2-4; 8 bases line up with TRBD2. Germline CDR1 reads LGHDT; CDR2 reads YNNKEL (reference sequence). The V segment lost 1 base and the J segment 6 bases; nucleotides outside the gene matches: 8. The CDR3 is 16 residues long. The CDR3 DNA reads as TGTGCCAGCAGCCAAGCGACCGGGGGGGGCGGAAACATTCAGTACTTC. The encoded protein is CASSQATGGGGNIQYF.

This rearrangement joins TRBV12-3 or TRBV12-4 to TRBJ2-5; D is ambiguous. The CDR3 loop spans 17 amino acids. Trimming stripped 2 bases from V and 1 base from J, with 17 bases between. The chain's CDR3 is CASSLRLSSQAQETQYF. The CDR3 nucleotides are TGTGCCAGCAGTTTAAGGTTGTCGAGCCAGGCCCAAGAGACCCAGTACTTC.

This clonotype was counted many times. The rearrangement joins TRBV5-6 to TRBJ2-1, with TRBD1 as a possible D gene (5 bases). Germline assignment: CDR1 SGHDT and CDR2 YYEEEE. The CDR3 contains 14 residues. Trimming stripped 1 base from V and 5 bases from J, with 10 bases between. The CDR3, as DNA: TGTGCCAGCAGCTTGATAGGGGCCCACAATGAGCAGTTCTTC. Protein product: CASSLIGAHNEQFF.

This clonotype was observed many times. The chain joins TRBV29-1 to TRBJ2-5; the match to TRBD1 covers 8 bases. The V and J ends lost 6 bases and 7 bases, in that order; junction bases with no gene match: 10. The CDR3 loop spans 13 amino acids. Per germline, CDR1 SQVTM and CDR2 ANQGSEA. The CDR3 is CSVAGGPGGTQYF. The CDR3 DNA reads TGCAGCGTCGCAGGGGGCCCGGGTGGGACCCAGTACTTC. Complete variable domain (other parts from reference TRBV29-1 and TRBJ2-5): SAVISQKPSRDICQRGTSLTIQCQVDSQVTMMFWYRQQPGQSLTLIATANQGSEATYESGFVIDKFPISRPNLTFSTLTVSNMSPEDSSIYLCSVAGGPGGTQYFGPGTRLLVL.

The chain couples TRBV4-3 to TRBJ2-6; no definite D call. This CDR3 has 16 residues. Germline values: CDR1 LGHNA, CDR2 YSLEER. V was clipped by 1 base and J by 0 bases, with 7 bases between them. Here the CDR3 DNA reads TGCGCCAGCAGCCAAGGATCAGTCTCTGGGGCCAACGTCCTGACTTTC. It specifies CASSQGSVSGANVLTF.

In its sample, this clonotype was seen a few times. The CDR3 region is CASSLITGAYEQYF. CDR3 bases: TGCGCCAGCAGCTTGATAACAGGGGCGTACGAGCAGTACTTC. The rearrangement uses TRBV5-1 and TRBJ2-7; 7 bases align to TRBD1. The CDR3 length is 14 residues. V shed 1 base and J 4 bases; nucleotides not matched to a gene: 5. Germline V gives CDR1 SGHRS, CDR2 YFSETQ. Variable domain in full (rest from reference TRBV5-1 and TRBJ2-7): KAGVTQTPRYLIKTRGQQVTLSCSPISGHRSVSWYQQTPGQGLQFLFEYFSETQRNKGNFPGRFSGRQFSNSRSEMNVSTLELGDSALYLCASSLITGAYEQYFGPGTRLTVT.

This clonotype showed up many times. This chain connects TRBV5-6 to TRBJ2-3; 9 bases match TRBD1. CDR3 length equals 15 residues. Germline V gene data show CDR1 as SGHDT and CDR2 as YYEEEE. V trimming: 3 bases; J trimming: 3 bases; junction bases outside the gene matches: 5. CDR3: CASSSDRGNTDTQYF. The CDR3 nucleotides are TGTGCCAGCAGCTCCGACAGGGGGAATACAGATACGCAGTATTTT.

The sample holds many counts of this clonotype. The rearrangement joins TRBV20-1 to TRBJ2-1; D is possibly TRBD2 (6 bases). In germline, CDR1 is DFQATT, CDR2 SNEGSKA (reference sequence). Trimming left V 3 bases short and J 4 bases short, with 10 bases between. The CDR3 sequence is 13 residues long. This chain's CDR3 is CSARRDEYNEQFF. For the CDR3, the DNA is TGCAGTGCTAGGCGGGACGAGTACAATGAGCAGTTCTTC.

The chain is built from TRBV6-1 and TRBJ1-3, with 9 bases that match TRBD1. The germline V gene has CDR1 MNHNS and CDR2 SASEGT. The CDR3 loop spans 16 amino acids. After removal of 7 bases from V and 0 bases from J, the junction contained 7 bases not matched to a gene. The CDR3 sequence: CASIPTGGVSGNTIYF. The CDR3 region has the DNA TGTGCCAGCATTCCGACAGGGGGTGTCTCTGGAAACACCATATATTTT.

The J gene is TRBJ2-7, the V gene TRBV6-1; 15 bases map to TRBD2. V trimming: 5 bases; J trimming: 4 bases; junction bases outside the gene matches: 3. This CDR3 comprises 15 residues. CDR1 and CDR2 (germline): MNHNS, SASEGT. The CDR3 sequence: CASSPGLAGGYEQYF. DNA of the CDR3: TGTGCCAGCAGTCCCGGACTAGCGGGGGGGTACGAGCAGTACTTC.

CDR3 bases: TGTGCCAGCAGTTACTCGACAGGGGGCAGAGATACGCAGTATTTT. Amino acid sequence: CASSYSTGGRDTQYF. The rearrangement joins TRBV6-5 to TRBJ2-3; 10 bases are shared with TRBD1. The CDR3 length is 15 residues. CDR1 is MNHEY and CDR2 is SVGAGI in the germline V gene. J gave up 5 bases and V 0 bases, and 2 bases lay outside the gene matches.